This TCR beta chain originates from a study of cytomegalovirus exposure and HLA in healthy donors. Study context: Inside one of the first data releases sat about 85 million unique TCRs taken from HLA-typed donors.

In the PCR, 60 Vbeta and 13 Jbeta primers were used. Profiling relied on immunoSEQ multiplex PCR, and the TCRdb table lists in-frame clones only, not all of them. The data show under 200,000 clones, 78% seen once. Of note for this clone: No antigen is known for it.

This CDR3 has 14 residues. Germline values: CDR1 LNHDA, CDR2 SQIVND (reference sequence). V was clipped by 5 bases and J by 7 bases, with 15 bases between them. Study observations and caveats: In a later analysis, TCR association rates varied by HLA locus: DRB1 most, HLA-C fewest. Excluded were some V segments that proved indistinguishable, including TRBV6-2 and TRBV6-3. There was a cluster of highly shared sequence variants that was likely a sequencing artifact.

Sequencing used PBMCs. This sequence was found in a woman aged 35 to 49 in good health and CMV-seropositive. This chain uses TRBV19 with TRBJ2-1; perhaps TRBD2 as D (6 bases). CDR3 sequence reads: CASSVPGVSNEQFF. The CDR3 region has the DNA TGTGCCAGTAGTGTCCCGGGGGTCAGTAATGAGCAGTTCTTC.